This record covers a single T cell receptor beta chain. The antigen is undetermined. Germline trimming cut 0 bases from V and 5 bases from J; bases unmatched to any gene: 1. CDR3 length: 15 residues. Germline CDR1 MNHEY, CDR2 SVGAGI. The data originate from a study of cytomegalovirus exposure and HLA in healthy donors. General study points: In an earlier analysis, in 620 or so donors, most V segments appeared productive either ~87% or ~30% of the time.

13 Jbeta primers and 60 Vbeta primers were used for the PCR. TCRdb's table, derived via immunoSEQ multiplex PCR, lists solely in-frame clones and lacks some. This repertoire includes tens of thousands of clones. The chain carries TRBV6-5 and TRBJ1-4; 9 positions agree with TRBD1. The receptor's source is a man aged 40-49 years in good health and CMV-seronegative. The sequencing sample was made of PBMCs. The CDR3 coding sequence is TGTGCCAGCAGTTACTCCGGGACAGGGAATGAAAAACTGTTTTTT. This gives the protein CASSYSGTGNEKLFF.